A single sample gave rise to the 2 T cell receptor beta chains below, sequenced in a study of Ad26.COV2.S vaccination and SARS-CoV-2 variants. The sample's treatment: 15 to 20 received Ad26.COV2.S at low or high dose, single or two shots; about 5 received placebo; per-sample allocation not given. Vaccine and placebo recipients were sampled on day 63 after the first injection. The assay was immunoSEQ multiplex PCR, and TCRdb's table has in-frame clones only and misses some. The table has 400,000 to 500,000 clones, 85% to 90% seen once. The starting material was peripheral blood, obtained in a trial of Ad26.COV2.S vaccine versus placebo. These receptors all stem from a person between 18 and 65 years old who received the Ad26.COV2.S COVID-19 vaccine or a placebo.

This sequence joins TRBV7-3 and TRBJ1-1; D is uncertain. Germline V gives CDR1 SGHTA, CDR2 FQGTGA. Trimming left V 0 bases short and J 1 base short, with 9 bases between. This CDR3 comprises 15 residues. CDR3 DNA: TGTGCCAGCAGCTTAACGCCCCTTGCGAACACTGAAGCTTTCTTT. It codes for CASSLTPLANTEAFF.

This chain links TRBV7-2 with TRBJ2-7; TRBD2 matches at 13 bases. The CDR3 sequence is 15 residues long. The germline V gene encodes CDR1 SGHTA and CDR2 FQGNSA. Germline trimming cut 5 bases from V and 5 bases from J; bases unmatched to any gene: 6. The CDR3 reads CASSIRTSGGHEQYF. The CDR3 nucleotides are TGTGCCAGCAGCATAAGGACTAGCGGGGGCCACGAGCAGTACTTC.